The following is a TCR beta chain sequence with its context. The CDR3 extends over 15 amino acids. Germline V gene sequence: CDR1 SGHTA, CDR2 FQGTGA. V was pared by 2 bases and J by 5 bases, with 6 bases of the junction left unmatched. The data originate from a study of CD8 T cells in Susac syndrome. From blood CD8+ and CD4+ T cells, the TCR beta chain was sequenced. RNA totalling about 0.45 to 1 ug underwent reverse transcription with random hexamers. TCRdb reprocessed the immunoSEQ multiplex PCR reads via MiXCR and lists one record per CDR3 protein. The profile covers 150,000 to 200,000 distinct CDR3 sequences, with about 95% appearing a single time and more than 0.1% taken by the ten largest.

This clonotype originated in a human donor in good health. Sample: CD4+ T cells from PBMCs. The V call is TRBV7-3, the J call TRBJ2-5, with 9 bases that match TRBD2. The CDR3 DNA reads TGTGCCAGCAGCTTAGTGGCTAGCGGGAAGGAGACCCAGTACTTC. The encoded protein is CASSLVASGKETQYF.